This T cell receptor beta chain was sequenced during a study of vaccination and CD4 T cells after COVID-19. Study-level background: With a range of 35 to 161, the median interval from diagnosis to drawing post-COVID samples was approximately 91 days.

Noted treatment: approximately 9-day PBMC culture with coronavirus spike peptide pools or control peptides (ViraFEST assay). Antigen-specific T cells were expanded with peptide pools by ViraFEST, and TCRs were then sequenced. As concerns this clonotype: The antigen is unknown.

The assay that was used to sequence DNA from cultured CD4+ T cells was the Oncomine TCR Beta short-read assay. Cultures of CD4+ T cells served as the source for extracting genomic DNA. TCRdb fed the PCR reads into MiXCR, producing one record per CDR3 protein. The sample contains about 6,400 distinct CDR3 sequences, around 79% of which appear only once. V was trimmed by 6 bases and J by 4 bases, leaving 19 bases between them. Germline values: CDR1 MNHNS, CDR2 SASEGT. This CDR3 has 16 amino acids. The receptor was isolated from a human donor who had recovered from COVID-19. The sequencing sample was made of CD4+ T cells from blood, cultured in vitro. The chain links TRBV6-1 to TRBJ1-3; TRBD1 might be the D (6 bases). DNA for the CDR3: TGTGCCAGCAGCCGCTATCTGACAGGCGTGGGAAACACCATATATTTT. It specifies CASSRYLTGVGNTIYF.